Listed here are 4 T cell receptor beta chains from one sample, sequenced in a study of shared T cell receptors in the human thymus. Repertoires were generated with immunoSEQ multiplex PCR, while TCRdb's copy carries only in-frame clones and drops some. The sample holds 630,000 or so clones, around 87% seen once. Separately, the same data were catalogued under a study of human thymus T cells.

Sequencing was done on a sample of thymocytes. The receptors come from a boy less than two years old with a congenital heart defect.

The chain recombines TRBV2 with TRBJ2-7, with TRBD1 identical over 7 bases. The CDR3 has 17 amino acids. V gave up 6 bases and J gave up 1 base; unmatched junction bases: 15. Per the germline V gene, CDR1 is SNHLY and CDR2 is FYNNEI. The CDR3 region has the DNA TGTGCCAGCAGGGGACAGTCCAGACAGTCCAATTCCTACGAGCAGTACTTC. Its protein product is CASRGQSRQSNSYEQYF.

The chain recombines TRBV5-1 with TRBJ1-1, with TRBD1 matching 10 bases. This CDR3 has 13 residues. The junction had 8 bases not matched to a gene; V was cut back by 8 bases and J by 7 bases. CDR1 is SGHRS, CDR2 YFSETQ, per germline. The CDR3 here is CASATGGFGEAFF. Here the CDR3 DNA reads TGCGCCAGTGCGACAGGGGGCTTCGGTGAAGCTTTCTTT.

The chain couples TRBV7-3 to TRBJ2-1; TRBD2 matches 13 bases. J was trimmed by 5 bases and V by 5 bases; bases with no gene match: 6. Germline CDR1 SGHTA, CDR2 FQGTGA. The CDR3 length is 16 residues. The CDR3 loop reads CASSPGLAGADNEQFF. CDR3 bases: TGTGCCAGCAGCCCCGGACTAGCGGGGGCCGACAATGAGCAGTTCTTC.

This chain uses TRBV11-2 with TRBJ2-7; 7 bases fit TRBD1. The CDR3 covers 14 residues. Trimming took 5 bases from V and 0 from J; bases not matched to a gene: 4. The germline gives CDR1 SGHAT, CDR2 FQNNGV. This CDR3 reads CASSVRDSSYEQYF. CDR3 nucleotides: TGTGCCAGCAGCGTCCGGGACAGCTCCTACGAGCAGTACTTC. The full variable domain, its missing parts supplied by reference TRBV11-2 and TRBJ2-7, is EAGVAQSPRYKIIEKRQSVAFWCNPISGHATLYWYQQILGQGPKLLIQFQNNGVVDDSQLPKDRFSAERLKGVDSTLKIQPAKLEDSAVYLCASSVRDSSYEQYFGPGTRLTVT.